The rows below give T cell receptor beta chains drawn from one sample of a study of CD8 T cells in Susac syndrome. TCRdb reanalysed the immunoSEQ multiplex PCR reads using MiXCR and keeps one entry per CDR3 protein. The table records 150,000 to 200,000 distinct CDR3 sequences, 90% to 95% of them present only once. Sample: CD4+ T cells from PBMCs. These TCRs come from a human donor with Susac syndrome. CDR3s include the opening cysteine and the closing phenylalanine or tryptophan. D genes are given only for firm matches. A row's size may be missing; if present it is once, few, many or a size class.

d_call	clone_size	v_call	j_call	cdr3_aa	cdr3_nt
-	-	TRBV20-1	TRBJ2-7	CSAGRDNSYEQYF	TGCAGTGCTGGAAGGGACAATTCCTACGAGCAGTACTTC
TRBD1	-	TRBV20-1	TRBJ2-1	CSASETGSSYNEQFF	TGCAGTGCTAGCGAGACAGGGAGCTCCTACAATGAGCAGTTCTTC
-	-	TRBV27	TRBJ1-1	CASTRFAAGVNTEAFF	TGTGCCAGCACCCGATTTGCGGCAGGGGTGAACACTGAAGCTTTCTTT
TRBD1	-	TRBV28	TRBJ2-1	CAGRDRGSNEQFF	TGTGCCGGCAGAGACAGGGGAAGCAATGAGCAGTTCTTC
TRBD2	-	TRBV30	TRBJ2-5	CAWSRLAGDKGTQYF	TGTGCCTGGAGTAGGTTAGCGGGAGATAAGGGGACCCAGTACTTC
-	once	TRBV12-3/TRBV12-4	TRBJ2-2	CASIPGVRTGELFF	TGTGCCAGCATCCCAGGAGTTCGGACCGGGGAGCTGTTTTTT
-	-	TRBV9	TRBJ2-1	CASSVTHRDGYNEQFF	TGTGCCAGCAGCGTTACTCACCGGGACGGCTACAATGAGCAGTTCTTC
TRBD1	-	TRBV20-1	TRBJ1-3	CSAPTPGQGEGNTIYF	TGCAGTGCTCCTACCCCGGGACAGGGAGAGGGAAACACCATATATTTT
TRBD1	-	TRBV30	TRBJ2-7	CAWIPDRSPFYEQYF	TGTGCCTGGATTCCGGACAGGTCCCCCTTCTACGAGCAGTACTTC
-	-	TRBV7-9	TRBJ1-1	CASRRVMNTEAFF	TGTGCCAGCAGAAGAGTCATGAACACTGAAGCTTTCTTT
TRBD1	-	TRBV7-9	TRBJ2-3	CASSRDSYTDTQYF	TGTGCCAGCAGCCGGGACAGCTACACAGATACGCAGTATTTT
-	once	TRBV5-4	TRBJ2-2	CASSLDSRGELFF	TGTGCCAGCAGCTTAGACAGTCGCGGGGAGCTGTTTTTT
-	-	TRBV3-1	TRBJ2-5	CASSQDNWSPRQETQYF	TGTGCCAGCAGCCAAGATAATTGGTCCCCACGACAAGAGACCCAGTACTTC
-	-	TRBV4-3	TRBJ2-1	CASSQEGPTTHEQFF	TGCGCCAGCAGCCAAGAAGGGCCCACTACCCACGAGCAGTTCTTC
TRBD1	-	TRBV7-9	TRBJ2-7	CASSLIGQAPYEQYF	TGTGCCAGCAGCTTAATAGGACAGGCCCCCTACGAGCAGTACTTC
-	-	TRBV4-3	TRBJ1-2	CASSQDLRGFYGYTF	TGCGCCAGCAGCCAAGATCTACGGGGATTCTATGGCTACACCTTC
TRBD2	-	TRBV23-1	TRBJ2-7	CASSPNHQGREDTYEQYF	TGCGCCAGCAGTCCAAACCACCAGGGGCGGGAGGATACCTACGAGCAGTACTTC
TRBD2	-	TRBV30	TRBJ2-5	CAWVGAGDEKTQYF	TGTGCCTGGGTCGGGGCGGGAGATGAAAAGACCCAGTACTTC
-	-	TRBV29-1	TRBJ1-1	CSVGGQMNTEAFF	TGCAGCGTGGGCGGGCAGATGAACACTGAAGCTTTCTTT
TRBD1	-	TRBV30	TRBJ1-5	CAWSTDRGLQPQHF	TGTGCCTGGAGTACCGACAGGGGGCTTCAGCCCCAGCATTTT
TRBD1	-	TRBV3-1	TRBJ2-1	CASSQVLPGGNEQFF	TGTGCCAGCAGCCAAGTACTCCCAGGGGGCAATGAGCAGTTCTTC
TRBD1	-	TRBV7-9	TRBJ1-1	CASSQGQAGNTEAFF	TGTGCCAGCAGCCAAGGACAGGCGGGGAACACTGAAGCTTTCTTT
-	-	TRBV29-1	TRBJ1-5	CSVVEADFNQPQHF	TGCAGCGTGGTGGAGGCAGACTTCAATCAGCCCCAGCATTTT
-	-	TRBV7-6	TRBJ2-5	CASSWAGETQYF	TGTGCCAGCAGCTGGGCCGGGGAGACCCAGTACTTC